Below are 24 T cell receptor beta chains sequenced from a single sample in a study of early stage breast cancer tumors. Assay used: immunoSEQ multiplex PCR; TCRdb lists only in-frame clones, some missing. The table shows 50,000 to 65,000 clones, with around nine tenths occurring only once. Sample: blood. The receptors shown here come from a person between 65 and 80 years old with breast cancer.

V gene TRBV30 combines with J gene TRBJ1-1; 8 bases are a match to TRBD1. V lost 1 base, J lost 6 bases, and 7 bases stayed unmatched. CDR3 length: 14 amino acids. In germline, CDR1 is GTSNPN, CDR2 SVGIG (reference sequence). The CDR3 nucleotides read TGTGCCTGGAGTGACCGACAGGGGCAGGCTGAAGCTTTCTTT. Amino acid sequence: CAWSDRQGQAEAFF.

The chain recombines TRBV5-1 with TRBJ2-2; the D is unclear. CDR3 length: 16 residues. V lost 4 bases and J 2 bases, leaving 15 bases between the germline ends. Germline CDR1 SGHRS, CDR2 YFSETQ. The CDR3 DNA follows: TGCGCCAGCAGCCCGAAGCTTTTAGAAAACACCGGGGAGCTGTTTTTT. This encodes CASSPKLLENTGELFF.

The chain combines TRBV10-1 with TRBJ2-3, with D maybe TRBD1 (5 bases). Germline V gives CDR1 WNHNN, CDR2 SYGVQD (reference sequence). The CDR3 consists of 14 residues. Trimming cost V 0 bases and J 5 bases, with 9 bases left between them. CDR3 amino acids: CASSESQGRDTQYF. Written as DNA, the CDR3 is TGCGCCAGCAGTGAGTCGCAGGGCAGAGATACGCAGTATTTT.

The genes are TRBV7-2 and TRBJ1-1; D might be TRBD1 (6 bases). Trimming cost V 1 base and J 6 bases, with 15 bases left between them. Germline V gene sequence: CDR1 SGHTA, CDR2 FQGNSA. The CDR3 sequence is 15 residues long. The CDR3 bases are TGTGCCAGCAGCTTAGTCGGCAGGGGCATGGCTGAAGCTTTCTTT. Protein product: CASSLVGRGMAEAFF.

V and J are TRBV27 and TRBJ2-5; 9 bases fit TRBD1. Germline assignment: CDR1 MNHEY and CDR2 SMNVEV (reference sequence). V trimming: 2 bases; J trimming: 4 bases; junction bases outside the gene matches: 11. CDR3 length equals 17 residues. CDR3 sequence reads: CASSLGEQGALRETQYF. DNA of the CDR3: TGTGCCAGCAGTTTAGGGGAACAGGGGGCTTTGAGAGAGACCCAGTACTTC.

The J gene is TRBJ1-6, the V gene TRBV5-6; 7 nucleotides agree with TRBD1. V lost 4 bases, J lost 3 bases, and 4 bases stayed unmatched. Germline CDR1 is SGHDT and CDR2 is YYEEEE. The length of the CDR3 is 15 residues. CDR3 sequence (DNA): TGTGCCAGCAGCACAACAGGGGTCTATAATTCACCCCTCCACTTT. This gives the protein CASSTTGVYNSPLHF.

The chain joins TRBV15 to TRBJ2-3, with TRBD2 as a possible D gene (6 bases). Germline CDR1 and CDR2: LNHNV and YYDKDF (reference sequence). With 0 bases removed from V and 0 bases from J, the gap between germline ends came to 19 bases. CDR3 length: 19 residues. CDR3 amino acids: CATSREWLGGGTSTDTQYF. The CDR3 DNA follows: TGTGCCACCAGCAGAGAATGGCTGGGTGGAGGGACTAGCACAGATACGCAGTATTTT.

Only one count was recorded for this clone. CDR3 coding DNA: TGCGCCAGCAGTGCCCCTGACATAGGCTCCTCCGGGGAGCTGTTTTTT. This gives the protein CASSAPDIGSSGELFF. The J gene is TRBJ2-2, the V gene TRBV10-2; the D is unclear. CDR3 length equals 16 residues. Trimming stripped 4 bases from V and 6 bases from J, with 18 bases between. From germline, CDR1 is WSHSY and CDR2 SAAADI.

The CDR3 coding sequence is TGTGCCAGTAGTCCCCTCCGCGCCCAAGAGACCCAGTACTTC. The encoded protein is CASSPLRAQETQYF. The chain uses TRBV19 and TRBJ2-5, with D uncertain. The V gene lost 5 bases and the J gene lost 1 base, with 11 bases spanning the gap. Germline CDR1 LNHDA, CDR2 SQIVND (reference sequence). The CDR3 totals 14 residues. Supplemented by reference TRBV19 and TRBJ2-5, the full variable domain reads DGGITQSPKYLFRKEGQNVTLSCEQNLNHDAMYWYRQDPGQGLRLIYYSQIVNDFQKGDIAEGYSVSREKKESFPLTVTSAQKNPTAFYLCASSPLRAQETQYFGPGTRLLVL.

V usage is TRBV7-2 and J usage is TRBJ1-3; 7 bases line up with TRBD1. Germline assignment: CDR1 SGHTA and CDR2 FQGNSA. Trimming removed 4 bases from V and 0 bases from J; junction bases left unmatched: 6. The CDR3 contains 16 residues. CDR3 loop: CASSSRQGVSGNTIYF. The CDR3, as DNA: TGTGCCAGCAGCTCTCGACAGGGCGTCTCTGGAAACACCATATATTTT.

The chain is built from TRBV27 and TRBJ2-7; TRBD2 is a possible D gene (6 bases). Trimming took 5 bases from V and 1 from J, leaving 12 bases between them. The CDR3 is 14 amino acids. CDR1 MNHEY and CDR2 SMNVEV come from the germline V gene (reference sequence). CDR3 nucleotides: TGTGCCAGCAGTCCAGGCGGGGTTTCCTACGAGCAGTACTTC. Its translation: CASSPGGVSYEQYF.

The V call is TRBV7-2, the J call TRBJ2-2; TRBD2 aligns across 9 bases. Germline V gene lookup returns CDR1 SGHTA and CDR2 FQGNSA. With V trimmed by 8 bases and J by 7 bases, 17 bases remained unmatched. The CDR3 runs 17 residues. The CDR3 spells CASPRSGAGGNVGELFF. CDR3 bases: TGTGCCAGCCCCCGCAGCGGGGCGGGGGGGAACGTCGGGGAGCTGTTTTTT.

This clone was found once. This sequence joins TRBV5-1 and TRBJ2-2, with 8 positions matching TRBD1. The CDR3 consists of 17 residues. With 9 bases clipped from V and 0 bases from J, the junction kept 13 bases outside the gene matches. In germline, CDR1 is SGHRS, CDR2 YFSETQ. CDR3 coding DNA: TGCGCCACACAAGAGCGCAGGACAGGGCCGAACACCGGGGAGCTGTTTTTT. The encoded protein is CATQERRTGPNTGELFF.

The chain couples TRBV5-1 to TRBJ1-1; no definite D call. CDR3 length equals 13 residues. Trimming took off 4 bases at V and 0 bases at J, with 7 bases between the two ends. Germline lookup yields CDR1 SGHRS and CDR2 YFSETQ. CDR3 amino acids: CASSRGLNTEAFF. In nucleotides, the CDR3 is TGCGCCAGCAGCCGAGGTTTGAACACTGAAGCTTTCTTT.

The chain recombines TRBV18 with TRBJ1-2, with 9 bases that match TRBD1. The germline CDR1 and CDR2 sequences are KGHSH and LQKENI. V trimming: 0 bases; J trimming: 1 base; junction bases outside the gene matches: 3. CDR3 length: 16 amino acids. CDR3 loop: CASSPPGQGRNYGYTF. The CDR3 bases are TGTGCCAGCTCACCACCGGGACAGGGCCGTAACTATGGCTACACCTTC.

The V and J genes are TRBV7-2 and TRBJ1-2; 9 bases are a match to TRBD1. The CDR3 length is 14 residues. Germline V gives CDR1 SGHTA, CDR2 FQGNSA. V was clipped by 1 base and J by 8 bases; unmatched bases: 5. CDR3 sequence (DNA): TGTGCCAGCAGCTTAGAGACAGGGGGAGGAGGCTACACCTTC. Amino acid sequence: CASSLETGGGGYTF.

This clone was picked up a small number of times. The V gene is TRBV30, the J gene TRBJ1-5; the match to TRBD1 covers 7 bases. V gave up 5 bases and J gave up 0 bases; unmatched junction bases: 7. CDR1 is GTSNPN and CDR2 is SVGIG in the germline V gene (reference sequence). The length of the CDR3 is 15 residues. Here the CDR3 reads CAWDRVGGSNQPQHF. In DNA, the CDR3 is TGTGCCTGGGACAGGGTCGGGGGTAGCAATCAGCCCCAGCATTTT.

The chain uses TRBV6-5 and TRBJ1-1; tentative D call: TRBD1 (5 bases). The germline CDR1 and CDR2 sequences are MNHEY and SVGAGI. The CDR3 sequence is 13 residues long. V lost 6 bases, J lost 6 bases, and 14 bases lay in between. For the CDR3, the DNA is TGTGCCAGCAGCCCCGTTAGGGGCCCTGAAGCTTTCTTT. Its translation is CASSPVRGPEAFF.

The genes are TRBV7-3 and TRBJ2-2, with 7 positions matching TRBD1. The CDR3 sequence is 15 residues long. Germline assignment: CDR1 SGHTA and CDR2 FQGTGA. The V gene end was trimmed by 5 bases and the J gene end by 5 bases; junction bases not matched to a gene: 8. The CDR3 bases are TGTGCCAGCAGCCCCGACAGGGCGAGGACCGGGGAGCTGTTTTTT. This translates into CASSPDRARTGELFF.

The gene calls are TRBV10-3 and TRBJ2-2, with 8 positions matching TRBD1. CDR1 is ENHRY and CDR2 is SYGVKD in the germline V gene. J gave up 8 bases and V 0 bases, and 8 bases lay outside the gene matches. The CDR3 is 16 residues long. CDR3: CAISESVTGVLGELFF. In nucleotides, the CDR3 is TGTGCCATCAGTGAGTCGGTGACAGGGGTCCTTGGGGAGCTGTTTTTT.

The V gene is TRBV5-1, the J gene TRBJ2-7, with TRBD1 identical over 8 bases. After removal of 4 bases from V and 0 bases from J, the junction contained 9 bases not matched to a gene. This CDR3 comprises 16 residues. Germline CDR1 is SGHRS and CDR2 is YFSETQ. The CDR3 sequence: CASSSPGTGISYEQYF. The CDR3 DNA is TGCGCCAGCAGCAGTCCCGGGACAGGCATCTCCTACGAGCAGTACTTC.

J is TRBJ2-7 and V is TRBV2; the D gene is possibly TRBD2 (5 bases). CDR1 and CDR2 (germline): SNHLY, FYNNEI. Trimming took off 1 base at V and 4 bases at J, with 8 bases between the two ends. The length of the CDR3 is 13 residues. DNA for the CDR3: TGTGCCAGCAGTGAAGTACGGGGTTACGAGCAGTACTTC. Translated: CASSEVRGYEQYF.

The J gene is TRBJ2-3, the V gene TRBV5-6; 7 bases line up with TRBD1. CDR1 is SGHDT and CDR2 is YYEEEE in the germline V gene. With 5 bases clipped from V and 6 bases from J, the junction kept 9 bases outside the gene matches. The CDR3 is made up of 14 amino acids. The CDR3 protein is CASSRQGSSDTQYF. CDR3 DNA sequence: TGTGCCAGCAGTCGACAGGGAAGTTCGGATACGCAGTATTTT.

This chain uses TRBV23-1 with TRBJ2-7; TRBD2 matches 7 bases. TRBV23-1 is placed among ORFs of uncertain function. The CDR3 contains 18 residues. V shed 0 bases, J shed 0 bases, and the junction held 11 bases outside the gene matches. Here the CDR3 DNA reads TGCGCCAGCAGTCAATCCCCCCCATCTAGCGGAGCCTCCTACGAGCAGTACTTC. Amino acid sequence: CASSQSPPSSGASYEQYF.